This is a list of T cell receptor beta chains from one sample in a study of blood T cell repertoires in COVID-19. Assay: immunoSEQ multiplex PCR; the TCRdb copy retains only in-frame clones and omits some. Counted here are hundreds of thousands of clones, 83% occurring once; the ten biggest clones make up around 2.5%. The sequenced sample was peripheral blood. The receptors stem from a woman aged 40 to 50 with active or convalescent COVID-19. Both conserved end residues are part of each CDR3. Each record gives: clone size, V gene, J gene, D gene, CDR3 protein, CDR3 DNA. D genes are given only for firm matches. Only part of the rows carry a size: once, few, many, or a class if the clone is expanded.

NA	TRBV7-9	TRBJ1-4	TRBD1	CASSLGQIFSNEKLFF	TGTGCCAGCAGCTTGGGACAGATATTTTCTAATGAAAAACTGTTTTTT
NA	TRBV28	TRBJ2-7	TRBD1	CASTSGDRTLYEQYF	TGTGCCAGCACCTCGGGGGACAGGACTTTATACGAGCAGTACTTC
NA	TRBV18	TRBJ1-4	NA	CASSNAGTNEKLFF	TGTGCCAGCTCAAATGCGGGGACTAATGAAAAACTGTTTTTT
NA	TRBV14	TRBJ2-1	TRBD2	CASSHQHLPGLAGGSHNEQFF	TGTGCCAGCAGCCACCAGCATCTCCCGGGACTAGCGGGAGGGTCCCACAATGAGCAGTTCTTC
once	TRBV19	TRBJ1-6	NA	CASTGFWDSPLHF	TGTGCCAGTACGGGTTTTTGGGATTCACCCCTCCACTTT
NA	TRBV29-1	TRBJ1-2	NA	CSVEDQGQGYGYTF	TGCAGCGTTGAAGATCAGGGGCAAGGCTATGGCTACACCTTC
NA	TRBV6-1	TRBJ2-2	NA	CASSDGGQSTGELFF	TGTGCCAGCAGTGACGGGGGGCAGAGCACCGGGGAGCTGTTTTTT
NA	TRBV7-2	TRBJ1-2	NA	CASSYRVGDYGYTF	TGTGCCAGCAGCTACAGGGTGGGGGACTATGGCTACACCTTC
few	TRBV30	TRBJ2-7	TRBD1	CAWSVRDSYEQYF	TGTGCCTGGAGTGTACGGGACAGCTACGAGCAGTACTTC
NA	TRBV7-6	TRBJ2-2	NA	CASSYSLGRRLTGELFF	TGTGCCAGCAGCTATAGTTTGGGTCGCAGGTTAACCGGGGAGCTGTTTTTT
NA	TRBV14	TRBJ2-7	TRBD2	CASSQDTLAGTYEQYF	TGTGCCAGCAGCCAAGATACCCTAGCGGGAACCTACGAGCAGTACTTC
NA	TRBV6-5	TRBJ2-7	NA	CASSQTYEQYF	TGTGCCAGCAGTCAAACATACGAGCAGTACTTC
once	TRBV7-2	TRBJ2-7	TRBD1	CASSPGTGWEQYF	TGTGCCAGCAGCCCAGGGACAGGGTGGGAGCAGTACTTC
NA	TRBV27	TRBJ2-3	TRBD2	CASSLRREADTQYF	TGTGCCAGCAGTTTACGGCGGGAGGCAGATACGCAGTATTTT
NA	TRBV7-9	TRBJ1-5	NA	CASSLGRYDTPQHF	TGTGCCAGCAGCTTAGGCAGGTACGATACGCCCCAGCATTTT
NA	TRBV7-9	TRBJ2-1	TRBD2	CASSLSAGGQFF	TGTGCCAGCAGCTTATCGGCGGGAGGTCAGTTCTTC
few	TRBV6-5	TRBJ1-2	NA	CASRDRSNYGYTF	TGTGCCAGCAGGGACAGATCTAACTATGGCTACACCTTC
NA	TRBV3-1/TRBV3-2	TRBJ2-7	NA	CASSHQKAGTGAYEQYF	TGTGCCAGCAGCCATCAAAAGGCCGGGACTGGGGCCTACGAGCAGTACTTC
NA	TRBV6-5	TRBJ2-7	TRBD2	CASNLAGQYEQYF	TGTGCCAGCAACCTAGCGGGACAATACGAGCAGTACTTC
NA	TRBV9	TRBJ2-1	TRBD2	CASPTSGSYEQFF	TGTGCCAGCCCCACTAGCGGGAGCTATGAGCAGTTCTTC
NA	TRBV12-3/TRBV12-4	TRBJ1-2	NA	CASSLGLNYGYTF	TGTGCCAGCAGTTTGGGGCTCAACTATGGCTACACCTTC
NA	TRBV19	TRBJ1-2	NA	CASSIQGLTYGYTF	TGTGCCAGTAGTATACAGGGGCTGACCTATGGCTACACCTTC
NA	TRBV11-3	TRBJ1-2	TRBD1	CASSLLQGEDYGYTF	TGTGCCAGCAGCTTATTGCAGGGGGAGGACTATGGCTACACCTTC
NA	TRBV25-1	TRBJ1-2	TRBD1	CASSAGQGYGYTF	TGTGCCAGCAGTGCTGGACAGGGCTATGGCTACACCTTC
NA	TRBV10-3	TRBJ1-1	NA	CAISESEQRWYTEAFF	TGTGCCATCAGTGAGTCAGAGCAGAGGTGGTACACTGAAGCTTTCTTT
NA	TRBV18	TRBJ2-7	TRBD2	CASSLGTSNYEQYF	TGTGCCAGCTCACTGGGGACTAGCAACTACGAGCAGTACTTC
NA	TRBV18	TRBJ1-1	NA	CASSPAGTMNTEAFF	TGTGCCAGCTCACCGGCGGGCACCATGAACACTGAAGCTTTCTTT
NA	TRBV4-1	TRBJ1-5	NA	CASSQGGNSNQPQHF	TGCGCCAGCAGCCAAGGCGGGAATAGCAATCAGCCCCAGCATTTT